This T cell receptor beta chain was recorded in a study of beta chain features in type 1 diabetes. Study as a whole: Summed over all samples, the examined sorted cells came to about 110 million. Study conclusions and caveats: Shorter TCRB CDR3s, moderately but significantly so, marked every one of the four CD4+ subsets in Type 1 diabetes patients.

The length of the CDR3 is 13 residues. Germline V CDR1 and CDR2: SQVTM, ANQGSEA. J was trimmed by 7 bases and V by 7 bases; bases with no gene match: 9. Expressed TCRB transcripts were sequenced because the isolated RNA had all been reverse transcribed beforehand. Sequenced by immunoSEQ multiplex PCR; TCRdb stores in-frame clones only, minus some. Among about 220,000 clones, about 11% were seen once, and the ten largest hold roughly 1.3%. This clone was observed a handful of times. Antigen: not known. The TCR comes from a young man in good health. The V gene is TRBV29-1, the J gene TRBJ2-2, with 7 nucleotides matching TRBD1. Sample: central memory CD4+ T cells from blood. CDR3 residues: CSDLDRDVGELFF. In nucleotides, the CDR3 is TGCAGCGATCTAGACAGGGACGTCGGGGAGCTGTTTTTT.